This T cell receptor beta chain was found in a study of spatial heterogeneity in lung cancer. Study-wide results and caveats: Intratumoral expanded alpha and beta TCR counts were found to track tumor mutation counts.

The time point: sample taken at primary tumor resection. CDR3 length: 12 residues. Germline CDR1 and CDR2: SEHNR and FQNEAQ (reference sequence). V lost 5 bases, J lost 5 bases, and 9 bases lay in between. One entry per CDR3 protein, called by TCRdb with MiXCR from the 5' RACE reads. The sample lists roughly 8,800 distinct CDR3 sequences, 4.5% occurring once. This clonotype came up many times. Its antigen is currently unknown. The rearrangement links TRBV7-9 to TRBJ2-5; D not certain. The source was lung tumor tissue, collected at surgery. The receptor's source is a female donor with early-stage non-small cell lung cancer. CDR3 amino acids: CASSRQLETQYF. In DNA, the CDR3 is TGTGCCAGCAGCCGTCAGTTGGAGACCCAGTACTTC.